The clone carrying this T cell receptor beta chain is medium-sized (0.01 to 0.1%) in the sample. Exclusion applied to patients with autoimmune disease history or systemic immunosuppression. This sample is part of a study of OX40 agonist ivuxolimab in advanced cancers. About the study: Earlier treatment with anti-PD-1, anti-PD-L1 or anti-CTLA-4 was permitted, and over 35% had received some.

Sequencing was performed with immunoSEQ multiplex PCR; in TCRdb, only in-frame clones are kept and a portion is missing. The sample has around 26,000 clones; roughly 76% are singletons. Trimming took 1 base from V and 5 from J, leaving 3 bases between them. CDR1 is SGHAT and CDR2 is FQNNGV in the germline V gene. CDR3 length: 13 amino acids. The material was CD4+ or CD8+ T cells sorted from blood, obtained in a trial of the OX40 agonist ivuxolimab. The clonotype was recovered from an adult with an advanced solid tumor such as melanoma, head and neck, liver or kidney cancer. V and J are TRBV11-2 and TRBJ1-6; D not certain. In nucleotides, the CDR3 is TGTGCCAGCAGCTTAGGGGATAATTCACCCCTCCACTTT. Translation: CASSLGDNSPLHF.